This TCR beta chain originates from a study of blood T cell repertoires in COVID-19 (dated by TCRdb to the early 2020s). Some background on the complete study: Collaborator samples came from the United States, Italy and Spain and covered acute and convalescent phases of COVID-19. The material from the prospective study consisted of cDNA or gDNA derived from T cells, B-cell-depleted T cells, or PBMCs. The dataset comprised deeply sampled blood TCRbeta repertoires from subjects exposed to, actively infected with, or recovered from COVID-19. The repertoires were released in a freely available public database meant as a resource for research on the immune response to SARS-CoV-2. The samples were drawn from two sources: the first 160 participants of the ongoing ImmuneRACE study, and 1,254 subjects contributed by 6 global collaborators. The sample metadata nearly always contained a de-identified subject ID, COVID-19 status, age in years and sex. Where HLA class I and class II types were available, the types were taken from metadata supplied by the sample provider, not from assay-based typing.

Concerning this clone itself: This receptor's antigen is unknown. No quality values exist for individual bases; no much larger clone is one base distant.

TCRbeta CDR3 regions were amplified from genomic DNA using the immunoSEQ Assay, a bias-controlled multiplex PCR. The source study handled its data this way. The number of nucleated cells in each sample was estimated from the amplification of reference gene primers within the assay. Sequence reads were collapsed and filtered to measure the absolute abundance of every unique TCRbeta CDR3 rearrangement. For each sample, productive Simpson clonality was calculated by taking the square root of Simpson's diversity index across productive rearrangements. The table was pulled from immuneACCESS by TCRdb, which kept in-frame rearrangements only. Such tables lose some clones; where checked, under half of the loss comes from unresolved V genes, and the rest has no known cause. The V and J calls and clone size are taken from that table; D and trimming were inferred from the DNA. This sample holds approximately 190,000 clones; about 80% were observed only once. The ten most abundant clones make up roughly 7.1% of the sample.

One collaborating source in Seattle enrolled patients while the patients were actively infected and followed the patients over time throughout the course of disease. Collaborating institutions collected whole blood in K2EDTA tubes following their own protocols. For TCRbeta analysis, collaborators shipped samples as frozen whole blood, isolated PBMCs, or DNA extracted from either of those sample types. What the authors observed across the whole study: How much clinical and demographic metadata was included differed by source and by participant, and the metadata was provided uncurated.

The CDR3 goes from the cysteine to the phenylalanine over 15 residues. The DNA shown is the 45-base CDR3, in frame from base 1. The germline V gene provides CDR1 SGHRS and CDR2 YFSETQ. Trimming at the junction amounts to 0 bases on V and 0 bases on J, and the germline ends lie 7 bases apart. The sequence was collected from a woman aged 55-70 years with COVID-19, enrolled during active disease. The V and J segments used are TRBV5-1 and TRBJ2-1; there is no confident call for the D gene. Sequencing was carried out using peripheral blood. The sequenced DNA is TGCGCCAGCAGCTTGGACCCGAGCTCCTACAATGAGCAGTTCTTC. This yields the protein CASSLDPSSYNEQFF.